What follows is one TCR beta chain and its context. PCR employed 60 Vbeta and 13 Jbeta primers. Generated by immunoSEQ multiplex PCR, the TCRdb table keeps only in-frame clones and is missing some. Found here are about 150,000 clones, roughly 84% of them singletons; the top ten hold 0.38%. These data originate in a study of cytomegalovirus exposure and HLA in healthy donors. The CDR3 contains 15 residues. V was cut by 2 bases and J by 4 bases, with 12 bases left in between. The germline CDR1 and CDR2 sequences are MNHNY and SVGAGI (reference sequence). The sequence derives from a boy aged 2 to 10 in good health and CMV-seronegative. The specimen was PBMCs. V gene TRBV6-6 combines with J gene TRBJ2-1, with D perhaps TRBD2 (6 bases). DNA for the CDR3: TGTGCCAGCAGTTACCGGCTAGCGCAATACAATGAGCAGTTCTTC. Protein product: CASSYRLAQYNEQFF.